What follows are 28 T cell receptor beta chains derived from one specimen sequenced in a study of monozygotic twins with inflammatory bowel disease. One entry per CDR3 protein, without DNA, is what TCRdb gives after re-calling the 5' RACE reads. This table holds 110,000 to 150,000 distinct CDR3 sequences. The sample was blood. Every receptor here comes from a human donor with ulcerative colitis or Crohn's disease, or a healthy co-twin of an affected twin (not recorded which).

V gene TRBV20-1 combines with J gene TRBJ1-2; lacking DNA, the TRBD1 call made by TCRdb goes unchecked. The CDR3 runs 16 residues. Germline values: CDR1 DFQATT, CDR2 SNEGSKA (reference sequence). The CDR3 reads CSAREFRDTTNYGYTF.

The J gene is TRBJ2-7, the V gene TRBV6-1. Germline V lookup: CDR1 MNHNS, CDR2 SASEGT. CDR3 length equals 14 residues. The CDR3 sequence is CASTSGFMTYEQYF.

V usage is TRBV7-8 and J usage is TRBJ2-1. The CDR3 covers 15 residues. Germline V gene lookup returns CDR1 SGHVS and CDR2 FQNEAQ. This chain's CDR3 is CASSHTLWAYNEQFF. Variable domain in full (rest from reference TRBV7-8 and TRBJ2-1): GAGVSQSPRYKVAKRGQDVALRCDPISGHVSLFWYQQALGQGPEFLTYFQNEAQLDKSGLPSDRFFAERPEGSVSTLKIQRTQQEDSAVYLCASSHTLWAYNEQFFGPGTRLTVL.

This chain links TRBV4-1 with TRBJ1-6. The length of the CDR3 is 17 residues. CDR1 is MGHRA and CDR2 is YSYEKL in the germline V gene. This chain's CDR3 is CASSQEGRGGPDSPLHF.

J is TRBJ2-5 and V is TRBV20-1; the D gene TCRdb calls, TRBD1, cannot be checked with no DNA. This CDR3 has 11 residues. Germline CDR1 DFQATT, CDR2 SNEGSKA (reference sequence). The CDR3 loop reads CSARSPGPQYF.

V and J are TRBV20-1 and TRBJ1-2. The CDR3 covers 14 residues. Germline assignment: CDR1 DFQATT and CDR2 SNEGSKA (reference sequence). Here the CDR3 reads CSARDLDGLYGYTF.

This CDR3 is CASSPEREAWNEQFF. The chain recombines TRBV18 with TRBJ2-1; the D gene TCRdb calls, TRBD2, cannot be checked with no DNA. Germline CDR1 is KGHSH and CDR2 is LQKENI. The CDR3 spans 15 residues.

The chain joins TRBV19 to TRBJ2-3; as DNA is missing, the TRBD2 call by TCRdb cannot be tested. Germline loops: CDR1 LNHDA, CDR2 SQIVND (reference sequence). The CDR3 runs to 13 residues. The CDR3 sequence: CASSSAILGTQYF. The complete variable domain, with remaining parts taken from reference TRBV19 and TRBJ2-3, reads DGGITQSPKYLFRKEGQNVTLSCEQNLNHDAMYWYRQDPGQGLRLIYYSQIVNDFQKGDIAEGYSVSREKKESFPLTVTSAQKNPTAFYLCASSSAILGTQYFGPGTRLTVL.

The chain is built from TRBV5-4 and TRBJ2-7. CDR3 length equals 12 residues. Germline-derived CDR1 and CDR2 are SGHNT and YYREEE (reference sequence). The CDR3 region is CASSLPGNEQYF.

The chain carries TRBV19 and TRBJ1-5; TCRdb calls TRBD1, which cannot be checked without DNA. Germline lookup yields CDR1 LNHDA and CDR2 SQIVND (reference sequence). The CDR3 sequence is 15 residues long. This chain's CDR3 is CASSIRGTYNQPQHF.

CDR3 sequence reads: CASSVQFGHTGELFF. The rearrangement joins TRBV25-1 to TRBJ2-2. Germline lookup yields CDR1 MGHDK and CDR2 SYGVNS. CDR3 length equals 15 residues.

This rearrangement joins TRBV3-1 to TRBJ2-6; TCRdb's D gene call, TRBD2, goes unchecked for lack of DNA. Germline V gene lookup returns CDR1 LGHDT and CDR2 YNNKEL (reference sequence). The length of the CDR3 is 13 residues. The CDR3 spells CASSPREANVLTF.

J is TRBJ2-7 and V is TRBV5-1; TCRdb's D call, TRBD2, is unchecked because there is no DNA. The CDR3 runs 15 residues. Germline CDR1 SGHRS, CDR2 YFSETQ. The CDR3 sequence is CASSLGDSGSYEQYF.

CDR3 sequence: CATRTGGPYEQYF. The V and J genes are TRBV10-3 and TRBJ2-7; TCRdb indicates TRBD2, and absent DNA this call remains unverified. Per the germline V gene, CDR1 is ENHRY and CDR2 is SYGVKD. The CDR3 covers 13 residues.

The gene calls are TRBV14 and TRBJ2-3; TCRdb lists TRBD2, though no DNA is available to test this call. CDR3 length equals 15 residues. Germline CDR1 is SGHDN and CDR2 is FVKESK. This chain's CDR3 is CASSQVAGFTDTQYF.

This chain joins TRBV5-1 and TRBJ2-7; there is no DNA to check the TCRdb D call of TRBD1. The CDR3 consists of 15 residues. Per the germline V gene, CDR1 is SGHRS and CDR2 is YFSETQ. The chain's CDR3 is CASSLEGTSMYEQYF.

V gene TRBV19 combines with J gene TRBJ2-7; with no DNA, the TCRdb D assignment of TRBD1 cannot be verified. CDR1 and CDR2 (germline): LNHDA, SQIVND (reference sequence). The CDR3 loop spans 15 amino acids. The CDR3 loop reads CASSKPGIAQYEQYF.

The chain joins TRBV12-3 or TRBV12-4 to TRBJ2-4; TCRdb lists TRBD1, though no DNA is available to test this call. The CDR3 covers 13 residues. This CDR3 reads CASSDGPGPRQYF.

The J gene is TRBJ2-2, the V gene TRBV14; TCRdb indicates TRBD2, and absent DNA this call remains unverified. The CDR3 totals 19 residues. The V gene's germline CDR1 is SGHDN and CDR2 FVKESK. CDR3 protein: CASSLRTGTSGRTTGELFF.

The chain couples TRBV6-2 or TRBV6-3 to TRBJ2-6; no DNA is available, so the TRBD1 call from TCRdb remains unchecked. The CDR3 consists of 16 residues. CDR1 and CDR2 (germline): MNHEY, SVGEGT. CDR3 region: CASSYAGASGANVLTF.

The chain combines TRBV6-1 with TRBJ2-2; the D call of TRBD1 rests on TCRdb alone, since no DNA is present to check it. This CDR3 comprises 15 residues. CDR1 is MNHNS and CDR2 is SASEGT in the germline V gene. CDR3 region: CASSVGTSYPGELFF.

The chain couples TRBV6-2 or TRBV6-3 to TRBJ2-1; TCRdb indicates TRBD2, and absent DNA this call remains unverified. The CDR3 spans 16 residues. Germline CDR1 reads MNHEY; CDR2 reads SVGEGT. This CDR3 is CASSTYSGRSYNEQFF.

The CDR3: CASSLAQVTGELFF. The chain uses TRBV7-2 and TRBJ2-2; TCRdb's D call of TRBD1 is untestable without DNA. Germline CDR1 and CDR2: SGHTA and FQGNSA. The CDR3 has 14 amino acids.

The CDR3 here is CSASGSLDQPQHF. The rearrangement joins TRBV20-1 to TRBJ1-5. The CDR3 extends over 13 amino acids. The germline gives CDR1 DFQATT, CDR2 SNEGSKA (reference sequence).

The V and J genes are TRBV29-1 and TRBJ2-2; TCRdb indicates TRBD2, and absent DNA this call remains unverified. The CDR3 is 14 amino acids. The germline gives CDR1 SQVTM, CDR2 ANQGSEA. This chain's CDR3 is CSVETSGNTGELFF.

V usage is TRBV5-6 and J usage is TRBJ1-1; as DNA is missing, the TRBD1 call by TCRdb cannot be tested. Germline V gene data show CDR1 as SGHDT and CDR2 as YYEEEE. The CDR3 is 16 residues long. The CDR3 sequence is CASSRFSSGANTEAFF.

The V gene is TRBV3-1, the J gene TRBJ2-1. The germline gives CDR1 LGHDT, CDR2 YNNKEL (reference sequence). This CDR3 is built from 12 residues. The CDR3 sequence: CASSQDVYEQFF.

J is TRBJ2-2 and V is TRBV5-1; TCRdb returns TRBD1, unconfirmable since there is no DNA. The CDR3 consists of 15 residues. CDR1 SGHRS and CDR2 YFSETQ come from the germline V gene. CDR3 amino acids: CASSWRDRTNGELFF.